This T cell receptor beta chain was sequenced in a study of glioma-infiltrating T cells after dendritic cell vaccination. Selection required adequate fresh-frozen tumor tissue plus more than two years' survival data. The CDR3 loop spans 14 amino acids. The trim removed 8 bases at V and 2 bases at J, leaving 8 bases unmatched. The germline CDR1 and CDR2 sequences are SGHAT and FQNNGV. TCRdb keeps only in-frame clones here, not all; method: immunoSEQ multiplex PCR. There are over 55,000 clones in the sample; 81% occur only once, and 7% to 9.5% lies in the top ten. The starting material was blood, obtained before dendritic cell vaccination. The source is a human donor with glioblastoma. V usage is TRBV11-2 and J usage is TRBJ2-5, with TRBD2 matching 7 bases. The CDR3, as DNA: TGTGCCAGCTCCTCGACTAGCATACAAGAGACCCAGTACTTC. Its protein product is CASSSTSIQETQYF.